This T cell receptor beta chain was sequenced during a study of T cell responses to AZD1222 COVID-19 vaccine. Here immunoSEQ multiplex PCR was the method, and the copy in TCRdb shows in-frame clones only, minus some. The sample records about 77,000 clones, approximately 92% being singletons. Germline V gene sequence: CDR1 MNHEY, CDR2 SVGAGI. V lost 6 bases to trimming and J lost 8 bases, with 7 bases between them. There are 10 residues in the CDR3. J is TRBJ1-2 and V is TRBV6-5; the D is unclear. The starting material was peripheral blood, obtained 28 days after the second AZD1222 dose. The TCR originated in an adult who received the AZD1222 COVID-19 vaccine. For the CDR3, the DNA is TGTGCCAGCAGGTTGGGGGGCTACACCTTC. Its translation: CASRLGGYTF.